Sequencing of this TCR beta chain was carried out in a study of T cell responses to AZD1222 COVID-19 vaccine. On the study more broadly: Samples with a second dose at about 4 or about 12 weeks were pooled together. Study results and limitations: Repertoires were collected only later (after the peak T cell response had occurred). Close to half of all spike-specific TCRs reportedly target regions of the variants that are unmutated. There were mostly white British donors and more females than males, and clonal diversity was possibly underestimated.

The junction had 6 bases not matched to a gene; V was cut back by 2 bases and J by 6 bases. CDR1 SGHNT and CDR2 YYREEE come from the germline V gene (reference sequence). This CDR3 is 14 amino acids long. For this clone: No antigen is known for it.

Produced via immunoSEQ multiplex PCR; TCRdb's table is partial and in-frame only. The sample records over 100,000 clones, approximately 90% being singletons. Source: peripheral blood, taken on day 0 of AZD1222 vaccination. This chain connects TRBV5-4 to TRBJ2-7; 9 bases fit TRBD2. The sequence was collected from an adult in good health. CDR3 in amino acids: CASSLAGGRPEQYF. CDR3 nucleotide sequence: TGTGCCAGCAGCTTAGCGGGGGGCCGCCCCGAGCAGTACTTC.